These 3 T cell receptor beta chains share one sample of origin, sequenced in a study of CD8+ T cells in alopecia areata. RNA, once extracted, was reverse transcribed into cDNA for use as the sequencing template. Sequenced by immunoSEQ multiplex PCR; TCRdb stores in-frame clones only, minus some. The sample lists approximately 140,000 clones, 45% to 60% occurring once. The sequenced material came from CD4+ T cells sorted from blood. Receptors originate from a human donor with alopecia areata.

This chain uses TRBV5-1 with TRBJ1-2; D is unresolved. There are 13 residues in the CDR3. V dropped 4 bases and J dropped 6 bases, with 13 bases sitting between them. Germline V gene lookup returns CDR1 SGHRS and CDR2 YFSETQ. For the CDR3, the DNA is TGCGCCAGCAGCATGGACGGGATTGATGGCTACACCTTC. It specifies CASSMDGIDGYTF. The full variable domain, in which reference TRBV5-1 and TRBJ1-2 provide the parts outside the CDR3, is KAGVTQTPRYLIKTRGQQVTLSCSPISGHRSVSWYQQTPGQGLQFLFEYFSETQRNKGNFPGRFSGRQFSNSRSEMNVSTLELGDSALYLCASSMDGIDGYTFGSGTRLTVV.

The chain is built from TRBV5-4 and TRBJ1-1; D gene unclear. The CDR3 sequence is 15 residues long. The germline V gene encodes CDR1 SGHNT and CDR2 YYREEE (reference sequence). Trimming took off 0 bases at V and 6 bases at J, with 15 bases between the two ends. CDR3 region: CASSLDPMVGPEAFF. For the CDR3, the DNA is TGTGCCAGCAGCTTGGACCCCATGGTCGGACCTGAAGCTTTCTTT.

In its sample, this clone was seen a few times. This sequence joins TRBV30 and TRBJ1-2; 7 bases are shared with TRBD1. This CDR3 comprises 14 residues. Trimming took 2 bases from V and 7 from J; bases not matched to a gene: 10. Per the germline V gene, CDR1 is GTSNPN and CDR2 is SVGIG (reference sequence). The CDR3, as DNA: TGTGCCTGGAGTATCCCAGGGGGATCGTCTGGCTACACCTTC. It encodes CAWSIPGGSSGYTF.